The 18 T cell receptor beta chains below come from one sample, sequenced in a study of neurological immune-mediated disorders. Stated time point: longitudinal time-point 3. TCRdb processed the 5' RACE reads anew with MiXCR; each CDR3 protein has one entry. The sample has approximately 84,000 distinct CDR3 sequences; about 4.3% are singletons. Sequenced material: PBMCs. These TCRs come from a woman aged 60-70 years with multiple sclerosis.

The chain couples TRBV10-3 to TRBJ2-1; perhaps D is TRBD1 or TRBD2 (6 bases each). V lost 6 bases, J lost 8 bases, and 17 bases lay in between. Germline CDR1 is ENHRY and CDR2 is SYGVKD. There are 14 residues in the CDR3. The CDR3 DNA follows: TGTGCCATCAGAGCCGACACGGGGGCTTATGAGCAGTTCTTC. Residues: CAIRADTGAYEQFF.

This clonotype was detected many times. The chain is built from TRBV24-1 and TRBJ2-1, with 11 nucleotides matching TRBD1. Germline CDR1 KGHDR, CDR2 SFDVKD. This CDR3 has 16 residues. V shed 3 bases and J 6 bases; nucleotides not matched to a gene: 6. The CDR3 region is CATSDPRGTGGNEQFF. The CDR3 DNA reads TGTGCCACCAGTGATCCTCGCGGGACAGGGGGCAATGAGCAGTTCTTC.

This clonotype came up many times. CDR3 loop: CASSLTGIQETQYF. CDR3 DNA sequence: TGCGCCAGCAGCTTGACGGGGATTCAAGAGACCCAGTACTTC. V is TRBV5-1 and J is TRBJ2-5; D possibly corresponds to TRBD2 (5 bases). V was clipped by 1 base and J by 2 bases, with 9 bases between them. CDR3 length equals 14 residues. Germline loops: CDR1 SGHRS, CDR2 YFSETQ.

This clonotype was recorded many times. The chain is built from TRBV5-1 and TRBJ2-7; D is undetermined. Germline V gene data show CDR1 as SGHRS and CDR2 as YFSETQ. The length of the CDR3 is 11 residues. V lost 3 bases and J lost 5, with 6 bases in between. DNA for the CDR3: TGCGCCAGCAGCTACATCGACGAGCAGTACTTC. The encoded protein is CASSYIDEQYF.

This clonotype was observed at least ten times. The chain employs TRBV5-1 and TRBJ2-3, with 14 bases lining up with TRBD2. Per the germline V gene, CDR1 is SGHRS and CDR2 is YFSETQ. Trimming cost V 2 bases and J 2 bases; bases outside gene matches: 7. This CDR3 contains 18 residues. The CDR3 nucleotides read TGCGCCAGCAGCTTAACACCGGGACTAGCGGGGGCCACAGATACGCAGTATTTT. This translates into CASSLTPGLAGATDTQYF. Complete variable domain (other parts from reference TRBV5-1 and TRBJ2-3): KAGVTQTPRYLIKTRGQQVTLSCSPISGHRSVSWYQQTPGQGLQFLFEYFSETQRNKGNFPGRFSGRQFSNSRSEMNVSTLELGDSALYLCASSLTPGLAGATDTQYFGPGTRLTVL.

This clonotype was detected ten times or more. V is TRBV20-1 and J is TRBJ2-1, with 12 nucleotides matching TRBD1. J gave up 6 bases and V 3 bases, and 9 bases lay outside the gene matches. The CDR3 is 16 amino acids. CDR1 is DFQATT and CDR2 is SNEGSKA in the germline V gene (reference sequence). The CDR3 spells CSARLAGQGAGNEQFF. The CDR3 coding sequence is TGCAGTGCTAGGTTGGCGGGACAGGGGGCCGGCAATGAGCAGTTCTTC.

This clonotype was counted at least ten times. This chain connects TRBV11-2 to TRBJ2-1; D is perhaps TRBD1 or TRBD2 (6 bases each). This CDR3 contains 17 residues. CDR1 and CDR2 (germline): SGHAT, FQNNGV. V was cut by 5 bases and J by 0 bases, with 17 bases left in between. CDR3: CASSPLGGRLSYNEQFF. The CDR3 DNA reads TGTGCCAGCAGCCCGCTCGGGGGCAGGCTCTCCTACAATGAGCAGTTCTTC.

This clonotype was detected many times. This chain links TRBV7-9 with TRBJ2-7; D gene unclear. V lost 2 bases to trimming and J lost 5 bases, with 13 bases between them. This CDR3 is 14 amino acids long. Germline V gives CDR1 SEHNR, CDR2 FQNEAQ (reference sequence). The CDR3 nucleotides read TGTGCCAGCAGCTTATATGGGGTCCTGGACGAGCAGTACTTC. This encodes CASSLYGVLDEQYF.

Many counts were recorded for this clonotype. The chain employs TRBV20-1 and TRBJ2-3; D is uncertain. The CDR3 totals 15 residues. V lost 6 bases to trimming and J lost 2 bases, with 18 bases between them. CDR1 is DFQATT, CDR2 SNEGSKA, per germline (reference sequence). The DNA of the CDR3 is TGCAGTGCCTCGAGACCGATATCCCTCACAGATACGCAGTATTTT. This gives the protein CSASRPISLTDTQYF.

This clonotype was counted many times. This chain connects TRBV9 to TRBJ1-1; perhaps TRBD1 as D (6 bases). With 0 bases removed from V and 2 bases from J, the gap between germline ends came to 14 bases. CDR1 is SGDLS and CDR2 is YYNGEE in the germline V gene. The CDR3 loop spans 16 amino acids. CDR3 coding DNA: TGTGCCAGCAGCGTAGGAGCAGGGGCCAAAAACACTGAAGCTTTCTTT. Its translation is CASSVGAGAKNTEAFF.

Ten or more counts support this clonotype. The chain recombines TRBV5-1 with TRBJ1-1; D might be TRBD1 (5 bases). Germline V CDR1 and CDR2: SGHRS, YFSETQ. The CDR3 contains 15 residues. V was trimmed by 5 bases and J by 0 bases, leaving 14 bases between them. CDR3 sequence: CASRSIGDLNTEAFF. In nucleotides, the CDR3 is TGCGCCAGCAGGTCAATAGGGGATTTGAACACTGAAGCTTTCTTT.

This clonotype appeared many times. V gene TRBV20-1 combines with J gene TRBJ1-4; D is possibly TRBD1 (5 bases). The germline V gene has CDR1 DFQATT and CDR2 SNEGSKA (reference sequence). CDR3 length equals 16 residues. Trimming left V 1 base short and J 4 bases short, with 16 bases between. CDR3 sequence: CSARGEGLRGNEKLFF. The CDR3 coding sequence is TGCAGTGCTAGAGGGGAGGGCCTAAGGGGTAATGAAAAACTGTTTTTT.

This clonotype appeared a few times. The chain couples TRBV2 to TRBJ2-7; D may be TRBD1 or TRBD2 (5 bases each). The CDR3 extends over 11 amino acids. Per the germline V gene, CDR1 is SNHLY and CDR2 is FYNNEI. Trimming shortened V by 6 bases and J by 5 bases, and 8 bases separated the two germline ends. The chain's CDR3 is CASRGRDEQYF. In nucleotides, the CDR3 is TGTGCCAGCAGGGGGCGGGACGAGCAGTACTTC.

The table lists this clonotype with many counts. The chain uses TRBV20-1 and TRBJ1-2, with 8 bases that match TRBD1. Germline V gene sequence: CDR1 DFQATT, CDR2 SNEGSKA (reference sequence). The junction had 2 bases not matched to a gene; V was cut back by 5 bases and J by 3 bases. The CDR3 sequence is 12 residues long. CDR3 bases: TGCAGTGCTCTACAGGGGGACTATGGCTACACCTTC. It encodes CSALQGDYGYTF.

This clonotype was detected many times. CDR3 sequence: CSARVRGLSSGNTIYF. CDR3 nucleotide sequence: TGCAGTGCTAGGGTTAGGGGGCTGAGCTCTGGAAACACCATATATTTT. The V gene is TRBV20-1, the J gene TRBJ1-3; 7 positions match TRBD1. There are 16 residues in the CDR3. CDR1 and CDR2 (germline): DFQATT, SNEGSKA (reference sequence). The V segment lost 3 bases and the J segment 0 bases; nucleotides outside the gene matches: 8.

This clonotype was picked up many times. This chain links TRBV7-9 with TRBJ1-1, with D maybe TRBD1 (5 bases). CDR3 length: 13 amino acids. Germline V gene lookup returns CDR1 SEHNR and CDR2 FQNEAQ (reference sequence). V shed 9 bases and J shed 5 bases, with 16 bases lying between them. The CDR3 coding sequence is TGTGCCAGTAATGATCCAGGGTGGACTGAAGCTTTCTTT. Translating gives CASNDPGWTEAFF.

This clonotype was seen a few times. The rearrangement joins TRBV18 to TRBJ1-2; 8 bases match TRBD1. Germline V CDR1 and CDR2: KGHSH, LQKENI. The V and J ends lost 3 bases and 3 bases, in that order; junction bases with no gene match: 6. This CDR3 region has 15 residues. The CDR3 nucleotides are TGTGCCAGCTCACCTAACCTACAGGGGGACTATGGCTACACCTTC. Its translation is CASSPNLQGDYGYTF.

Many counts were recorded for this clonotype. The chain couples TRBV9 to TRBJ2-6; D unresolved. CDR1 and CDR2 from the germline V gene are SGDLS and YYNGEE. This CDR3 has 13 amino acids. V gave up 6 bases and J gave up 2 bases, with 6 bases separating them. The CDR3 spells CASILPGANVLTF. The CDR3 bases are TGTGCCAGCATTTTGCCTGGGGCCAACGTCCTGACTTTC.